This T cell receptor beta chain was sequenced for a study of T-cell memory formation after mild COVID-19. Study background: In these data, TCR clusters were largely donor specific. Study-wide points: Clones contracting day 15 to 85 were balanced CD4/CD8; later expanders leaned CD4+.

TCRdb recomputed calls from the 5' RACE reads with MiXCR, one row per CDR3 protein. Here the sample spans tens of thousands of distinct CDR3 sequences, around 16% being singletons. This clonotype was counted between two and nine times. What it recognizes is unknown. The V and J ends lost 2 bases and 0 bases respectively, with 8 bases between them. Looked up from germline, CDR1 is LGHNA and CDR2 is YSLEER. The CDR3 covers 16 residues. Sequenced sample: PBMCs or a T cell subset sorted from them (not recorded which). The sequence was obtained from a man between 18 and 29 years old who had mild COVID-19 (a few samples of this study predate the infection). Cell type and time point are not known. The chain links TRBV4-3 to TRBJ1-6; no definite D call. DNA for the CDR3: TGCGCCAGCAGCCAACAGTACGTCTCCTATAATTCACCCCTCCACTTT. Translated: CASSQQYVSYNSPLHF.